This is a list of T cell receptor beta chains from one sample in a study of cytomegalovirus exposure and HLA in healthy donors. Produced via immunoSEQ multiplex PCR; TCRdb's table is partial and in-frame only. This table has 250,000 to 400,000 clones, 70% to 90% appearing once. Sequenced material: PBMCs. Receptor source: a man under 40 in good health and CMV-seronegative. The CDR3 runs from the conserved cysteine through the conserved F or W. D genes are given only for firm matches. Rows may omit the clone size; those that give it use once, few, many or a size class.

cdr3_aa	cdr3_nt	d_call	v_call	j_call	clone_size
CASSLGQNQYGYTF	TGTGCCAGCAGCCTGGGACAGAACCAATATGGCTACACCTTC	TRBD1	TRBV5-6	TRBJ1-2	NA
CASSRFHGTLNNNEQFF	TGTGCCAGTAGTAGGTTCCACGGGACTCTAAATAACAATGAGCAGTTCTTC	NA	TRBV19	TRBJ2-1	NA
CASSRASWSYNEQFF	TGTGCCAGCAGTCGGGCTAGCTGGTCCTACAATGAGCAGTTCTTC	NA	TRBV6-5	TRBJ2-1	once
CASSRGTGGYNEQFF	TGTGCCAGCAGCCGGGGTACAGGGGGCTACAATGAGCAGTTCTTC	TRBD1	TRBV7-9	TRBJ2-1	NA
CASSERETTDTQYF	TGTGCCAGCAGTGAAAGGGAGACGACAGATACGCAGTATTTT	NA	TRBV2	TRBJ2-3	NA
CASSLGGGINFYGYTF	TGTGCCAGCAGCTTAGGTGGAGGAATTAACTTCTATGGCTACACCTTC	NA	TRBV7-9	TRBJ1-2	NA
CASSLALGQTQYF	TGTGCCAGCAGCTTAGCGCTGGGGCAGACCCAGTACTTC	NA	TRBV7-7	TRBJ2-5	NA
CATSRDAGAVVTF	TGTGCCACCAGCAGAGATGCAGGGGCCGTGGTCACCTTC	NA	TRBV15	TRBJ1-2	NA
CASSNFSAEDTEAFF	TGTGCCAGCAGCAATTTTTCAGCTGAGGACACTGAAGCTTTCTTT	NA	TRBV21-1	TRBJ1-1	NA
CASSTGPNTEAFF	TGTGCCAGTTCGACAGGCCCGAACACTGAAGCTTTCTTT	NA	TRBV5-6	TRBJ1-1	NA
CASSTTTGGPYNEQFF	TGCGCCAGCAGCACGACCACAGGGGGACCCTACAATGAGCAGTTCTTC	TRBD1	TRBV4-1	TRBJ2-1	NA
CASRRTGSYEQYF	TGTGCCAGCAGACGGACAGGGTCCTACGAGCAGTACTTC	TRBD1	TRBV6-5	TRBJ2-7	NA
CASSTGGVAYEQYF	TGTGCCAGTAGTACCGGGGGGGTTGCCTACGAGCAGTACTTC	TRBD2	TRBV19	TRBJ2-7	few
CASSFSGTSGGFNTGELFF	TGTGCCAGCAGCTTCTCCGGGACTAGCGGGGGCTTTAACACCGGGGAGCTGTTTTTT	TRBD2	TRBV7-9	TRBJ2-2	once
CASRLIQGKGDEKLFF	TGTGCAAGTCGCCTTATACAGGGGAAAGGTGATGAAAAACTGTTTTTT	NA	TRBV12-2	TRBJ1-4	NA
CASSVVAIPMNTEAFF	TGTGCCAGCAGTGTTGTGGCCATACCCATGAACACTGAAGCTTTCTTT	NA	TRBV2	TRBJ1-1	NA
CASRGQTNNSPLHF	TGTGCCAGCAGAGGACAGACTAATAATTCACCCCTCCACTTT	NA	TRBV27	TRBJ1-6	NA
CASTRDRATYEQYF	TGTGCCAGCACCCGGGACAGGGCAACCTACGAGCAGTACTTC	NA	TRBV21-1	TRBJ2-7	NA
CASLGSNTGELFF	TGTGCCAGTCTCGGGTCGAACACCGGGGAGCTGTTTTTT	NA	TRBV19	TRBJ2-2	NA
CAWSAYRQGAWFGGYTF	TGTGCCTGGAGTGCATACCGACAGGGGGCCTGGTTTGGGGGCTACACCTTC	TRBD1	TRBV30	TRBJ1-2	once
CASSLWGGRDTQYF	TGTGCCAGCAGCTTGTGGGGGGGCAGGGATACGCAGTATTTT	NA	TRBV5-8	TRBJ2-3	NA
CASSPRTAPTSYEKLFF	TGTGCCAGCAGCCCAAGGACAGCGCCCACCAGTTATGAAAAACTGTTTTTT	NA	TRBV9	TRBJ1-4	NA
CASSRREGAANYGYTF	TGTGCCAGCAGCAGACGAGAGGGGGCGGCGAACTATGGCTACACCTTC	TRBD1	TRBV28	TRBJ1-2	NA
CASSVQDSSYEQYF	TGTGCCAGCAGTGTGCAGGATAGCTCCTACGAGCAGTACTTC	NA	TRBV6-1	TRBJ2-7	few
CASSYGVGHGENQYF	TGTGCCAGCAGCTATGGTGTGGGCCACGGGGAGAACCAGTACTTC	NA	TRBV5-4	TRBJ2-5	NA
CASSSRDRVNEKLFF	TGTGCCAGCAGTTCAAGGGACAGAGTGAATGAAAAACTGTTTTTT	TRBD1	TRBV5-4	TRBJ1-4	NA
CASSYSGGALDEQFF	TGTGCCAGCAGCTATAGCGGGGGGGCCTTGGATGAGCAGTTCTTC	TRBD2	TRBV9	TRBJ2-1	NA
CSVTEGTQYF	TGCAGCGTTACCGAGGGTACGCAGTATTTT	NA	TRBV29-1	TRBJ2-3	NA
CATQGYGYTF	TGTGCCACGCAGGGGTATGGCTACACCTTC	NA	TRBV10-3	TRBJ1-2	NA
CASSPGLAVQETQYF	TGTGCCAGCAGTCCGGGACTAGCGGTACAAGAGACCCAGTACTTC	TRBD2	TRBV6-5	TRBJ2-5	NA
CASSTGRIGGGYTF	TGTGCCAGCAGTACGGGACGGATCGGGGGTGGCTACACCTTC	NA	TRBV2	TRBJ1-2	NA
CASSLGGRTEAFF	TGCGCCAGCAGCTTGGGAGGGAGGACTGAAGCTTTCTTT	NA	TRBV5-1	TRBJ1-1	NA
CASSYSSTGANYGYTF	TGTGCCAGCAGCTACAGTTCTACAGGGGCCAACTATGGCTACACCTTC	TRBD1	TRBV13	TRBJ1-2	once
CASSQDQGLSPLHF	TGCGCCAGCAGCCAAGATCAGGGATTATCACCCCTCCACTTT	NA	TRBV4-3	TRBJ1-6	many
CASSLLQGGQPQHF	TGCGCCAGCAGCTTGCTACAGGGCGGTCAGCCCCAGCATTTT	NA	TRBV5-1	TRBJ1-5	once
CASSPTTGATGELFF	TGTGCCAGCAGCCCTACCACTGGAGCCACCGGGGAGCTGTTTTTT	NA	TRBV28	TRBJ2-2	NA
CASSGDYYTGELFF	TGTGCCAGCAGCGGGGACTATTACACCGGGGAGCTGTTTTTT	TRBD2	TRBV2	TRBJ2-2	NA
CASSPSSGLNTEAFF	TGTGCCAGCAGCCCAAGTTCAGGTTTGAACACTGAAGCTTTCTTT	NA	TRBV7-9	TRBJ1-1	once
CASSLGTGNEKLFF	TGTGCCAGCAGCTTGGGGACAGGGAATGAAAAACTGTTTTTT	TRBD1	TRBV7-2	TRBJ1-4	NA
CAISVGGVETQYF	TGTGCCATCAGTGTCGGAGGGGTCGAGACCCAGTACTTC	NA	TRBV10-3	TRBJ2-5	NA
CASSTSGGGGYTF	TGTGCCAGTAGTACCTCAGGGGGCGGCGGCTACACCTTC	TRBD1	TRBV19	TRBJ1-2	few
CASSQIMGGDSYNSPLHF	TGCGCCAGCAGCCAAATCATGGGGGGAGACTCCTATAATTCACCCCTCCACTTT	NA	TRBV4-3	TRBJ1-6	NA
CASSLGRGGEQYF	TGCGCCAGCAGCCTTGGCAGGGGTGGCGAGCAGTACTTC	NA	TRBV4-3	TRBJ2-7	NA
CASSLDGTGGDEAFF	TGTGCCAGCAGCTTGGACGGGACAGGGGGGGATGAAGCTTTCTTT	TRBD1	TRBV5-4	TRBJ1-1	NA
CASSLGDRALQGTDTQYF	TGTGCCAGCAGCTTAGGGGACAGGGCTTTGCAGGGAACAGATACGCAGTATTTT	TRBD1	TRBV11-2	TRBJ2-3	NA
CASLATGTYEQYF	TGTGCCAGTTTGGCGACAGGGACCTACGAGCAGTACTTC	TRBD1	TRBV25-1	TRBJ2-7	NA
CASSKGTGGTDTQYF	TGTGCCAGCAGCAAAGGGACAGGGGGGACAGATACGCAGTATTTT	TRBD1	TRBV11-3	TRBJ2-3	NA
CASSLAGGTGGKGYGYTF	TGTGCCAGCAGCTTAGCGGGAGGTACAGGGGGCAAGGGCTATGGCTACACCTTC	TRBD1	TRBV7-9	TRBJ1-2	NA
CAIGVGDLGDEQYF	TGTGCCATCGGAGTAGGGGACTTGGGGGACGAGCAGTACTTC	NA	TRBV10-3	TRBJ2-7	NA